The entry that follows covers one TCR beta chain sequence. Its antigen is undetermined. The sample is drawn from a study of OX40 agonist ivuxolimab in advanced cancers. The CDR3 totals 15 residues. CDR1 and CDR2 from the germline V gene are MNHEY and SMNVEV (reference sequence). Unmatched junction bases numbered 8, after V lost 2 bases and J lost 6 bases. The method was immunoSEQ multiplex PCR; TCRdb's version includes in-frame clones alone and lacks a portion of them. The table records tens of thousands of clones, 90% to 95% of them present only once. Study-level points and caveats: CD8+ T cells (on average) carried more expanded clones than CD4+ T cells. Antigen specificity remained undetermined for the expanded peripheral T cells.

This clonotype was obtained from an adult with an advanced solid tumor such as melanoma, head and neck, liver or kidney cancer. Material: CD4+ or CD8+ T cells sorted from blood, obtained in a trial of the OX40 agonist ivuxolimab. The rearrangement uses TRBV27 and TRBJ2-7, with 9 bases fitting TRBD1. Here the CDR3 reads CASSLDRTGDPEQYF. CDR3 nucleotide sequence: TGTGCCAGCAGTTTAGATAGGACAGGGGATCCCGAGCAGTACTTC.